This T cell receptor (beta chain) derives from a study of cytomegalovirus exposure and HLA in healthy donors. Study summary: From about 180 million T cells, an earlier analysis saw 120 million or so unique TCR beta sequences. About 85 million unique TCRs from HLA-typed donors were held in an early release of data. Findings and limits, study-wide: The likely origin of a cluster of highly shared sequence variants was a sequencing artifact.

Nominal health characterized the donors when sampled, though unrecorded immune exposures were likely. With regard to this clone: Its matching antigen is unknown. An end of the junction differs from the germline gene, which may be a read error.

Germline V gene lookup returns CDR1 SSHAT and CDR2 FNYEAQ (reference sequence). The CDR3 runs 13 residues. The PCR was carried out with 60 Vbeta primers and 13 Jbeta primers. Here immunoSEQ multiplex PCR was the method, and the copy in TCRdb shows in-frame clones only, minus some. This sample has some 130,000 clones, with 70% to 80% found just once. The source is a woman aged 45-60 years in good health and CMV-seronegative. The chain joins TRBV7-7 to TRBJ2-3; no reliable D call. The sequenced sample consisted of PBMCs. CDR3 nucleotide sequence: TGTGCTAGCAGCTTAGTCTTAACAGATACGCAGTATTTT. Translation: CASSLVLTDTQYF.